These T cell receptor beta chains were read from a single sample in a study of spatial heterogeneity in lung cancer. TCRdb redid the calling of the 5' RACE reads with MiXCR, one entry per CDR3 protein. The sample records tens of thousands of distinct CDR3 sequences, 6.8% being singletons. Sequenced material: PBMCs, taken at surgery. Receptor source: a female donor with early-stage non-small cell lung cancer. Each CDR3 is given without its conserved first and last residue. Clone size is not always given. Where it is, it says once, few, many or a class for expanded clones.

>TRBJ2-5|TRBV2|-
ASSELSPEETQY
>TRBJ2-1|TRBV24-1|many
ATSDTRQGGNEQF
>TRBJ2-2|TRBV7-8|many
ASSLVVGSGVTGELF
>TRBJ2-3|TRBV20-1|many
SAPPLAGPPDTQY
>TRBJ2-2|TRBV7-8|many
ASSQRGGRQTGELF
>TRBJ1-1|TRBV20-1|-
SAPTSATEAF
>TRBJ1-2|TRBV11-2|-
ASSFRDNYGYT
>TRBJ1-2|TRBV25-1|many
ASSVSGPDYGYT
>TRBJ2-7|TRBV20-1|-
SARSRQASSYEQY
>TRBJ1-4|TRBV5-8|-
ASSLAYGRTNEKLF
>TRBJ2-3|TRBV18|-
ASSPGRSTDTQY
>TRBJ2-7|TRBV10-2|many
ASSAGQGAHYEQY
>TRBJ2-5|TRBV20-1|many
SARDRLAGGETQY
>TRBJ1-3|TRBV4-3|few
ASSRGSGGSAYGNTIY